Each of the 8 T cell receptor beta chains below was sequenced from the same sample in a study of regulatory T cells in long-lasting Graves disease. Time point of the sample: newly diagnosed GD, antithyroid drugs for less than 3 months. Generation of the TCR library employed RNA extracted from PBMCs. In building TCR beta libraries, iRepertoire HTBI primers were used together with Arm-PCR of CDR3 regions. From the multiplex PCR reads, TCRdb called clonotypes with MiXCR, one entry per CDR3 protein. The sample comprises over 400,000 distinct CDR3 sequences, around 13% of which are singletons, and roughly a sixth rests with the top ten. The same data also contributed to another study, on T cells in Graves' hyperthyroidism and ophthalmopathy.

The input for sequencing was peripheral blood mononuclear cells (PBMCs), taken at new diagnosis, from a patient treated with antithyroid drugs. Source of these receptors: a woman in her fifties or sixties with Graves disease.

At least ten counts were recorded for this clonotype. The rearrangement links TRBV18 to TRBJ2-7; TRBD1 matches 9 bases. Germline CDR1 and CDR2: KGHSH and LQKENI. Losses at the gene ends were 1 base for V and 3 bases for J; bases not matched to a gene: 4. The CDR3 is 15 residues long. CDR3 amino acids: CASSPLGTGNYEQYF. Here the CDR3 DNA reads TGTGCCAGCTCACCACTGGGGACAGGGAACTACGAGCAGTACTTC.

This clonotype was recorded at least ten times. The CDR3 loop reads CASSWTGTSVDTQYF. In DNA, the CDR3 is TGCGCCAGCAGCTGGACCGGGACTAGCGTAGATACGCAGTATTTT. The chain carries TRBV5-1 and TRBJ2-3; 10 bases agree with TRBD2. Unmatched junction bases numbered 6, after V lost 3 bases and J lost 5 bases. The CDR3 contains 15 residues. CDR1 SGHRS and CDR2 YFSETQ come from the germline V gene.

This clonotype was counted only a few times. The chain combines TRBV10-3 with TRBJ2-5; no clear D. The CDR3 runs to 13 residues. Trimming stripped 5 bases from V and 2 bases from J, with 9 bases between. The germline V gene has CDR1 ENHRY and CDR2 SYGVKD. CDR3 loop: CAISSADQETQYF. In DNA, the CDR3 is TGTGCCATCAGTTCGGCCGATCAAGAGACCCAGTACTTC.

V and J are TRBV6-2 or TRBV6-3 and TRBJ2-2, with 8 bases lining up with TRBD2. Germline V gene sequence: CDR1 MNHEY, CDR2 SVGEGT. The CDR3 contains 16 residues. V shed 2 bases and J 2 bases; nucleotides not matched to a gene: 4. The CDR3 nucleotides read TGTGCCAGCAGTTACCTCGGGAGGGCCAACACCGGGGAGCTGTTTTTT. It is translated as CASSYLGRANTGELFF.

This clonotype appeared many times. This sequence joins TRBV6-5 and TRBJ2-2; no clear D. Germline V gene data show CDR1 as MNHEY and CDR2 as SVGAGI. There are 16 residues in the CDR3. V was clipped by 2 bases and J by 0 bases, with 10 bases between them. The CDR3 protein is CASSYAGPANTGELFF. The CDR3 bases are TGTGCCAGCAGTTACGCCGGCCCCGCGAACACCGGGGAGCTGTTTTTT.

The CDR3 sequence: CASSQERSGTGSQPQHF. In nucleotides, the CDR3 is TGCGCCAGCAGCCAAGAAAGGTCCGGGACAGGGAGTCAGCCCCAGCATTTT. The chain employs TRBV4-1 and TRBJ1-5; TRBD1 matches at 9 bases. Germline CDR1 and CDR2: MGHRA and YSYEKL. V lost 0 bases and J lost 6; bases outside the gene matches: 9. CDR3 length equals 17 residues.

The chain couples TRBV7-2 to TRBJ1-2; possibly TRBD1 for D (5 bases). V was pared by 5 bases and J by 1 base, with 11 bases between. CDR3 length: 14 amino acids. The V gene's germline CDR1 is SGHTA and CDR2 FQGNSA. For the CDR3, the DNA is TGTGCCAGCAGCCGGGGGGGGATTAACTATGGCTACACCTTC. It codes for CASSRGGINYGYTF.

As for this clonotype: A much more abundant neighbour one base away suggests this may be a read error. This is likely a read error, given that the CDR3 carries no conserved phenylalanine or tryptophan at its end. The chain couples TRBV14 to TRBJ2-1; 12 bases line up with TRBD2. The CDR3 is 16 amino acids. With 3 bases clipped from V and 9 bases from J, the junction kept 9 bases outside the gene matches. Germline V gene lookup returns CDR1 SGHDN and CDR2 FVKESK. The CDR3 DNA follows: TGTGCCAGCAGCCACGGACTAGCGGGATCTGGTGTTGAGCAGTTCTCC. Translation gives CASSHGLAGSGVEQFS.